What follows are 26 T cell receptor beta chains derived from one specimen sequenced in a study of blood T cell repertoires in COVID-19. Assay used: immunoSEQ multiplex PCR; TCRdb lists only in-frame clones, some missing. The table includes about 160,000 clones, roughly 90% detected once. Sample: PBMCs or T cells enriched from blood (not recorded which). Source of these receptors: a woman aged 50 to 60 who had recovered from COVID-19.

The V call is TRBV3-1 (or the pseudogene TRBV3-2), the J call TRBJ2-1; D is possibly TRBD2 (7 bases). The V gene's germline CDR1 is LGHDT and CDR2 YNNKEL (reference sequence). V was pared by 2 bases and J by 5 bases, with 19 bases between. The CDR3 is 17 amino acids. The CDR3 bases are TGTGCCAGCAGCCAAAGATGGGGGGGGGCCAGCGACAATGAGCAGTTCTTC. Protein: CASSQRWGGASDNEQFF.

The V and J genes are TRBV5-1 and TRBJ2-3; D gene unclear. Trimming removed 0 bases at V and 5 bases at J, with 4 bases between. The length of the CDR3 is 12 residues. CDR1 and CDR2 from the germline V gene are SGHRS and YFSETQ. The chain's CDR3 is CASSLGRDTQYF. Here the CDR3 DNA reads TGCGCCAGCAGCTTGGGTAGAGATACGCAGTATTTT.

The gene calls are TRBV6-4 and TRBJ1-1, with D hard to call. The length of the CDR3 is 13 residues. Trimming cost V 5 bases and J 1 base, with 8 bases left between them. Looked up from germline, CDR1 is MRHNA and CDR2 is SNTAGT. The CDR3 region has the DNA TGTGCCAGCAGTTTTCGACAGAACACTGAAGCTTTCTTT. It translates to CASSFRQNTEAFF.

The chain couples TRBV6-5 to TRBJ1-5; D not resolved. The CDR3 loop spans 12 amino acids. Germline CDR1 reads MNHEY; CDR2 reads SVGAGI. V lost 6 bases to trimming and J lost 1 base, with 4 bases between them. The CDR3 sequence is CASSTSNQPQHF. Written as DNA, the CDR3 is TGTGCCAGCAGCACAAGCAATCAGCCCCAGCATTTT.

A single count supports this clone. This chain connects TRBV6-2 or TRBV6-3 to TRBJ2-1; possible D gene TRBD2, 6 bases. V was clipped by 4 bases and J by 13 bases, with 20 bases between them. The germline V gene has CDR1 MNHEY and CDR2 SVGEGT. CDR3 length: 14 amino acids. This CDR3 is CASSSLGLNPSQFF. The CDR3 DNA reads TGTGCCAGCAGTTCTCTGGGACTCAACCCCTCCCAGTTCTTC.

This sequence joins TRBV15 and TRBJ1-4, with TRBD1 as a possible D gene (5 bases). Trimming left V 1 base short and J 8 bases short, with 20 bases between. The CDR3 length is 17 residues. The germline V gene encodes CDR1 LNHNV and CDR2 YYDKDF (reference sequence). The chain's CDR3 is CATSRGNAGQGGEKLFF. The CDR3 region has the DNA TGTGCCACCAGCAGAGGAAACGCTGGGCAGGGAGGAGAAAAACTGTTTTTT.

The chain uses TRBV6-2 or TRBV6-3 and TRBJ1-2; no definite D call. Looked up from germline, CDR1 is MNHEY and CDR2 is SVGEGT. The CDR3 spans 13 residues. V was clipped by 6 bases and J by 3 bases, with 11 bases between them. CDR3 bases: TGTGCCAGCAGCCTGACAAATGACTATGGCTACACCTTC. This codes for CASSLTNDYGYTF.

This chain connects TRBV7-2 to TRBJ2-6, with D possibly being TRBD2 (5 bases). The germline V and J ends were trimmed by 5 bases and 4 bases, with 12 bases remaining between them. This CDR3 is 15 amino acids long. CDR1 and CDR2 from the germline V gene are SGHTA and FQGNSA. CDR3 region: CASSSHGGGANVLTF. CDR3 in DNA: TGTGCCAGCAGCAGCCATGGCGGGGGGGCCAACGTCCTGACTTTC. Full variable domain (remainder filled in from reference TRBV7-2 and TRBJ2-6): GAGVSQSPSNKVTEKGKDVELRCDPISGHTALYWYRQSLGQGLEFLIYFQGNSAPDKSGLPSDRFSAERTGGSVSTLTIQRTQQEDSAVYLCASSSHGGGANVLTFGAGSRLTVL.

This clone occurred many times. DNA for the CDR3: TGTGCCACCAGCAGAGATCCGGGATTCAATGAAAAACTGTTTTTT. It translates to CATSRDPGFNEKLFF. The chain couples TRBV15 to TRBJ1-4; D call uncertain. Trimming took off 0 bases at V and 5 bases at J, with 10 bases between the two ends. Germline CDR1 reads LNHNV; CDR2 reads YYDKDF (reference sequence). The CDR3 is 15 residues long.

This clone was seen only once. The rearrangement uses TRBV25-1 and TRBJ1-2, with D perhaps TRBD1 (6 bases). The CDR3 contains 15 residues. Trimming removed 5 bases from V and 4 bases from J, with 17 bases in between. Germline CDR1 MGHDK, CDR2 SYGVNS. The CDR3 is CASSPPGHLFYGYTF. In DNA form, the CDR3 reads TGTGCCAGCAGTCCTCCGGGACACCTTTTCTATGGCTACACCTTC.

The chain joins TRBV10-3 to TRBJ1-5; TRBD1 agrees at 7 bases. Germline V CDR1 and CDR2: ENHRY, SYGVKD. Trimming cost V 3 bases and J 7 bases; bases outside gene matches: 6. The CDR3 consists of 14 residues. Here the CDR3 reads CAISDEGQRQPQHF. The CDR3 nucleotides read TGTGCCATCAGTGATGAGGGACAGAGGCAGCCCCAGCATTTT.

The rearrangement joins TRBV11-2 to TRBJ2-5; 10 bases are shared with TRBD2. The CDR3 extends over 16 amino acids. Per germline, CDR1 SGHAT and CDR2 FQNNGV. V lost 5 bases to trimming and J lost 2 bases; unmatched junction nucleotides: 8. The CDR3 DNA reads TGTGCCAGCAGCCCCGGGCTAGCGGGGGAACAAGAGACCCAGTACTTC. This gives the protein CASSPGLAGEQETQYF.

The CDR3, as DNA: TGTGCCAGCAGCGAATCTCCGACAGGGGTCGGGGATACGCAGTATTTT. Translation: CASSESPTGVGDTQYF. V usage is TRBV9 and J usage is TRBJ2-3; TRBD1 agrees at 8 bases. V was pared by 3 bases and J by 6 bases, with 12 bases of the junction left unmatched. CDR3 length: 16 residues. Germline V gives CDR1 SGDLS, CDR2 YYNGEE.

The CDR3, as DNA: TGTGCCAGCAGCTTGGCAACAGGGTGGAACAATGAGCAGTTCTTC. This encodes CASSLATGWNNEQFF. The V gene is TRBV5-6, the J gene TRBJ2-1; D might be TRBD1 (6 bases). The CDR3 totals 15 residues. The germline V and J ends were trimmed by 0 bases and 5 bases, with 12 bases remaining between them. Germline V gene sequence: CDR1 SGHDT, CDR2 YYEEEE.

This sequence joins TRBV6-1 and TRBJ2-1, with TRBD1 matching 8 bases. Germline-derived CDR1 and CDR2 are MNHNS and SASEGT. The CDR3 length is 13 residues. Trimming cost V 1 base and J 10 bases; bases outside gene matches: 3. The CDR3 nucleotides are TGTGCCAGCAGTGAAGTGGACAGGGACGAGCAGTTCTTC. Encoded protein: CASSEVDRDEQFF.

This clone was recorded once. The chain recombines TRBV2 with TRBJ2-7; 8 bases match TRBD2. The CDR3 totals 20 residues. Germline V gene data show CDR1 as SNHLY and CDR2 as FYNNEI. The V segment lost 2 bases and the J segment 3 bases; nucleotides outside the gene matches: 21. The CDR3 nucleotides are TGTGCCAGCAGTGAAAGGGGGATTGGTGTGCCCAGCGGGGGATACTACGAGCAGTACTTC. Its translation is CASSERGIGVPSGGYYEQYF. Filled out from reference TRBV2 and TRBJ2-7, the complete variable domain reads EPEVTQTPSHQVTQMGQEVILRCVPISNHLYFYWYRQILGQKVEFLVSFYNNEISEKSEIFDDQFSVERPDGSNFTLKIRSTKLEDSAMYFCASSERGIGVPSGGYYEQYFGPGTRLTVT.

This clone was observed a handful of times. CDR3 nucleotides: TGTGCCAGCAGCGCCTTCCAATTGTTCTCAGGAGATACGCAGTATTTT. Translated, it gives CASSAFQLFSGDTQYF. The V gene is TRBV9, the J gene TRBJ2-3; D unresolved. The CDR3 loop spans 16 amino acids. The germline V and J ends were trimmed by 3 bases and 5 bases, with 19 bases remaining between them. Germline lookup yields CDR1 SGDLS and CDR2 YYNGEE.

This clone has just one count. V and J are TRBV7-8 and TRBJ1-2, with TRBD1 as a possible D gene (5 bases). V dropped 5 bases and J dropped 0 bases, with 10 bases sitting between them. In germline, CDR1 is SGHVS, CDR2 FQNEAQ. This CDR3 spans 14 amino acids. CDR3 DNA sequence: TGTGCCAGCAGCCGAGGGACTACTAACTATGGCTACACCTTC. This encodes CASSRGTTNYGYTF.

This chain connects TRBV7-9 to TRBJ2-3; TRBD2 matches at 7 bases. The CDR3 is 16 amino acids. Per germline, CDR1 SEHNR and CDR2 FQNEAQ (reference sequence). Losses at the gene ends were 1 base for V and 0 bases for J; bases not matched to a gene: 4. This CDR3 reads CASSLEERGSTDTQYF. CDR3 in DNA: TGTGCCAGCAGCTTAGAGGAGCGGGGAAGCACAGATACGCAGTATTTT.

As for this clone: A read error may produce the germline difference seen at one junction end. The chain is built from TRBV23-1 and TRBJ1-2, with 7 bases that match TRBD1. Being an ORF, TRBV23-1 has a function that is uncertain. The CDR3 length is 11 residues. CDR3: CASSQTRQGAF. DNA of the CDR3: TGCGCCAGCAGTCAAACCCGACAGGGAGCCTTC.

The chain recombines TRBV4-3 with TRBJ2-7; 8 bases line up with TRBD1. Germline CDR1 and CDR2: LGHNA and YSLEER. V shed 4 bases and J 6 bases; nucleotides not matched to a gene: 5. The CDR3 length is 13 residues. CDR3 nucleotides: TGCGCCAGCAGCCCGGACAGGGCGGTCGAGCAGTACTTC. Amino acid sequence: CASSPDRAVEQYF.

This chain joins TRBV30 and TRBJ2-7; 10 positions agree with TRBD1. The trim removed 0 bases at V and 4 bases at J, leaving 6 bases unmatched. The V gene's germline CDR1 is GTSNPN and CDR2 SVGIG (reference sequence). This CDR3 contains 15 residues. Here the CDR3 DNA reads TGTGCCTGGAGTGTACAAGGGACAGGGGCTTACGAGCAGTACTTC. Its translation is CAWSVQGTGAYEQYF.

V is TRBV6-5 and J is TRBJ2-4; 7 bases are a match to TRBD1. The ends lost 4 bases at V and 6 bases at J; junction bases unmatched: 9. In germline, CDR1 is MNHEY, CDR2 SVGAGI. CDR3 length: 15 residues. The CDR3 bases are TGTGCCAGCAGTTCAACCACAGGGGTTGGAAACATTCAGTACTTC. It specifies CASSSTTGVGNIQYF.

This chain links TRBV5-6 with TRBJ1-2, with 8 bases that match TRBD1. Trimming cost V 3 bases and J 6 bases; bases outside gene matches: 10. This CDR3 has 15 residues. Germline lookup yields CDR1 SGHDT and CDR2 YYEEEE. Here the CDR3 reads CASSWADRAVHGYTF. The DNA of the CDR3 is TGTGCCAGCAGCTGGGCGGACAGGGCGGTCCATGGCTACACCTTC.

V and J are TRBV11-2 and TRBJ1-6; no clear D. With 2 bases removed from V and 7 bases from J, the gap between germline ends came to 9 bases. This CDR3 spans 14 amino acids. CDR1 and CDR2 from the germline V gene are SGHAT and FQNNGV. The CDR3 loop reads CASSLSGGNSPLHF. The CDR3 DNA is TGTGCCAGCAGCTTATCTGGTGGCAATTCACCCCTCCACTTT.

The chain recombines TRBV5-8 with TRBJ1-2; 8 bases fit TRBD1. The germline CDR1 and CDR2 sequences are SGHTS and YDEGEE. V was clipped by 4 bases and J by 6 bases; unmatched bases: 5. The CDR3 loop spans 13 amino acids. The CDR3 sequence is CASSRTGGNGYTF. The CDR3 DNA reads TGTGCCAGCAGCCGAACAGGGGGGAATGGCTACACCTTC.